This T cell receptor (beta chain) was obtained from a study of T cell responses to AZD1222 COVID-19 vaccine. The junction had 8 bases not matched to a gene; V was cut back by 5 bases and J by 6 bases. Germline V gene sequence: CDR1 SGHTA, CDR2 FQGNSA. This CDR3 contains 15 residues. Clones were read by immunoSEQ multiplex PCR, and TCRdb kept only the in-frame ones, dropping some. The sample yields 100,000 to 150,000 clones, more than 75% seen once. Worth noting for this clone: Its antigen is as yet unknown.

General study results and limits: Repertoires were collected only later (after the peak T cell response had occurred). Close to half of all spike-specific TCRs reportedly target regions of the variants that are unmutated.

This chain connects TRBV7-2 to TRBJ2-7; 12 positions match TRBD2. The receptor comes from an adult in good health. This specimen was peripheral blood, taken on day 0 of AZD1222 vaccination. The CDR3 DNA reads as TGTGCCAGCAGCAAAAGGACTAGCGGGATCAGCGAGCAGTACTTC. Translation gives CASSKRTSGISEQYF.